The entry below describes one T cell receptor beta chain. The CDR3 is made up of 12 amino acids. The V gene's germline CDR1 is DFQATT and CDR2 SNEGSKA (reference sequence). The data are from a study of monozygotic twins with inflammatory bowel disease. Phlebotomy per donor yielded a single 2.5 ml blood sample. TCRdb re-called the 5' RACE reads, yielding one record per CDR3 amino acid sequence without DNA. The repertoire table contains some 400,000 distinct CDR3 sequences. The material sequenced was blood. This TCR derives from a human donor with ulcerative colitis or Crohn's disease, or a healthy co-twin of an affected twin (not recorded which). The rearrangement links TRBV20-1 to TRBJ2-1; TCRdb's D gene call, TRBD1, goes unchecked for lack of DNA. CDR3 residues: CSAGGGPNEQFF.